This note documents a single T cell receptor (beta chain) sequence. Its antigen is not identified. Sequencing used immunoSEQ multiplex PCR; TCRdb keeps in-frame clones, though not all of them. The profile covers around 52,000 clones, with 76% appearing a single time and 9% to 15% taken by the ten largest. This CDR3 comprises 14 residues. Germline V gene sequence: CDR1 LNHDA, CDR2 SQIVND (reference sequence). J gave up 1 base and V 7 bases, and 4 bases lay outside the gene matches. Time point noted: week 35, safety follow-up. Doses of 300 ug of mutant IDH1 20-mer peptide were given with topical imiquimod. The data were obtained in a study of a mutant IDH1 vaccine in newly diagnosed glioma.

Sequences were derived from PBMCs, sampled from a glioma patient whose treatment included an IDH1 peptide vaccine. The gene calls are TRBV19 and TRBJ1-5; 7 bases fit TRBD1. This receptor was taken from a man in his forties with glioma. CDR3 in amino acids: CASIVTGSNQPQHF. The CDR3 coding sequence is TGTGCCAGTATAGTGACAGGGAGCAATCAGCCCCAGCATTTT.